Listed below are T cell receptor beta chains from one sample, sequenced in a study of CD8 T cells in Susac syndrome. Using its own MiXCR run on the immunoSEQ multiplex PCR reads, TCRdb lists one record per CDR3 protein. The sample lists about 250,000 distinct CDR3 sequences; about 94% were seen once. Sequencing was carried out using CD4+ T cells from PBMCs. The source of these receptors is a human donor with multiple sclerosis. CDR3s leave out the opening cysteine and the closing phenylalanine or tryptophan.

V	J	CDR3
TRBV19	TRBJ2-3	ASSIALLATDTQY
TRBV2	TRBJ2-4	ASSTNRGDIQY
TRBV7-2	TRBJ2-1	ASSLRGGARYNEQF
TRBV4-1	TRBJ2-2	ASSQVLARFNTGELF
TRBV5-1	TRBJ2-1	ASSGFSYNEQF
TRBV3-1	TRBJ1-1	ASSPRTGRTEAF
TRBV4-1	TRBJ2-7	ASSHSGDSVDEQY
TRBV7-9	TRBJ2-2	ASSPTGASNTGELF
TRBV10-3	TRBJ2-7	AISEKAGSEQY
TRBV30	TRBJ2-1	AFSTDIFNNEQF
TRBV4-1	TRBJ2-3	ASSQRSSGGPPDTQY
TRBV12-3/TRBV12-4	TRBJ2-3	ASSQFWSTSGGADTQY
TRBV4-1	TRBJ2-2	ASSQALVTGELF
TRBV24-1	TRBJ2-2	ATRGQGDTGELF
TRBV3-1	TRBJ2-3	ASSHHTDTQY
TRBV29-1	TRBJ2-4	SVGGMDKNIQY
TRBV9	TRBJ2-1	ASSVVSGSDEQF
TRBV27	TRBJ1-5	ASSIDRGQPQH
TRBV29-1	TRBJ2-1	SVEKGQHYNEQF
TRBV28	TRBJ2-7	ASSLPGQRYEQY
TRBV7-9	TRBJ2-6	ASSSGSGANVLT
TRBV12-5	TRBJ1-6	ASGLVLGFGDYNSPLH
TRBV5-4	TRBJ1-1	ASSLGGPKNTEAF
TRBV20-1	TRBJ2-5	SASIRVLETQY
TRBV7-6	TRBJ1-3	ASSLAPDRHSGNTIY
TRBV4-1	TRBJ2-6	ASSRIDRGRAGANVLT
TRBV28	TRBJ1-2	ASSLGTGRYYGYT
TRBV29-1	TRBJ2-1	SVDWTLIPIEQF
TRBV6-1	TRBJ1-2	ASSERLFGNYGYT
TRBV5-1	TRBJ1-1	ASSSARDGNTEAF
TRBV25-1	TRBJ1-3	ASRPGTDGNTIY
TRBV3-1	TRBJ1-4	ASSQGIWGANEKLF
TRBV29-1	TRBJ2-1	SVGKRSYNEQF
TRBV2	TRBJ1-5	ASKTRQGANQPQH
TRBV15	TRBJ2-7	ATSREGTSYEQY
TRBV28	TRBJ1-3	ASGSSGNTIY
TRBV15	TRBJ2-3	ATSARDRGLDTQY
TRBV20-1	TRBJ2-3	SAPRGRGHHSDTQY
TRBV7-8	TRBJ2-6	ASSPDRPKVSGANVLT
TRBV30	TRBJ2-2	AWSVNRNTGELF
TRBV3-1	TRBJ1-1	ASSPGWGGNTEAF
TRBV10-3	TRBJ2-5	AISAGTPQETQY